The sequence of this T cell receptor beta chain was determined in a study of shared T cell receptors in the human thymus. Per germline, CDR1 SNHLY and CDR2 FYNNEI. V was pared by 7 bases and J by 0 bases, with 18 bases between. This CDR3 region has 16 residues. Sequencing was performed with immunoSEQ multiplex PCR; in TCRdb, only in-frame clones are kept and a portion is missing. The sample lists 500,000 to 850,000 clones, over 75% occurring once. These data are also associated with another study on human thymus T cells.

V gene TRBV2 combines with J gene TRBJ1-1; no firm D call. The TCR sequence derives from a boy under two years old with a congenital heart defect. The sample was thymocytes. The CDR3 is CASTPPVPTMNTEAFF. In nucleotides, the CDR3 is TGTGCCAGCACCCCCCCCGTCCCGACAATGAACACTGAAGCTTTCTTT.